This TCR beta chain came from a study of graft-versus-host responses after intestinal transplantation. General observations from the study: Subjects displaying graft-donor T cell macrochimerism possessed elevated graft-versus-host to host-versus-graft clonal ratios inside allografts.

Measured with immunoSEQ multiplex PCR; TCRdb has only the in-frame clones, and not every one. This table has more than 90,000 clones, around 94% appearing once. Regarding this clone: The antigen is unknown.

The CDR3 extends over 15 amino acids. The germline CDR1 and CDR2 sequences are SGHTS and YDEGEE. With 0 bases removed from V and 5 bases from J, the gap between germline ends came to 14 bases. The rearrangement links TRBV5-8 to TRBJ2-5, with D possibly called TRBD1 or TRBD2 (5 bases each). Sequenced here: unstimulated CD4+ T cells sorted from spleen or lymph node cells, sampled before transplant. The clonotype was recovered from a human donor who was the organ donor for an intestinal transplant. The DNA of the CDR3 is TGTGCCAGCAGCTTGGGGCAGGGAGTAGGGGAGACCCAGTACTTC. It specifies CASSLGQGVGETQYF.